This is a list of T cell receptor beta chains from one sample in a study of shared T cell receptors in the human thymus. Repertoires were generated with immunoSEQ multiplex PCR, while TCRdb's copy carries only in-frame clones and drops some. In the table there are about 500,000 clones, about 80% of which are singletons. These sequences were also reported in another study, on human thymus T cells.

The material sequenced was thymocytes. Receptors originate from a boy younger than two with a congenital heart defect. The CDR3 runs from the conserved cysteine through the conserved F or W. D genes are given only for firm matches. Not all rows give a size; the values are once, few, many and, for expanded clones, a class.

J gene: TRBJ1-6
D gene: TRBD1
V gene: TRBV27
clone size: -
CDR3 DNA: TGTGCCAGCAGTAACGGACAGGGAGTGGATTCACCCCTCCACTTT
CDR3 protein: CASSNGQGVDSPLHF

J gene: TRBJ1-1
D gene: TRBD1
V gene: TRBV19
clone size: few
CDR3 DNA: TGTGCCAGTAGAAAGGGACAGGTTACTGAAGCTTTCTTT
CDR3 protein: CASRKGQVTEAFF

J gene: TRBJ2-3
D gene: TRBD2
V gene: TRBV5-6
clone size: -
CDR3 DNA: TGTGCCAGCAGCCTGCCGGGACTAGGGGGAGATACGCAGTATTTT
CDR3 protein: CASSLPGLGGDTQYF

J gene: TRBJ2-2
D gene: -
V gene: TRBV7-5
clone size: -
CDR3 DNA: TGTGCCAGAAGCCCGGCCGGTACACGGACTAGCGGGAACACCGGGGAGCTGTTTTTT
CDR3 protein: CARSPAGTRTSGNTGELFF

J gene: TRBJ2-6
D gene: -
V gene: TRBV9
clone size: -
CDR3 DNA: TGTGCCAGCAGCGGTAGACTGTCCTCTGGGGCCAACGTCCTGACTTTC
CDR3 protein: CASSGRLSSGANVLTF

J gene: TRBJ1-2
D gene: TRBD1
V gene: TRBV4-1
clone size: few
CDR3 DNA: TGCGCCAGCAGCCAAGGGGGGGACAGGGGGAACTATGGCTACACCTTC
CDR3 protein: CASSQGGDRGNYGYTF

J gene: TRBJ1-1
D gene: -
V gene: TRBV27
clone size: -
CDR3 DNA: TGTGCCAGCAGGGGGCAGGGAGGGGCGAACACTGAAGCTTTCTTT
CDR3 protein: CASRGQGGANTEAFF

J gene: TRBJ1-2
D gene: -
V gene: TRBV28
clone size: -
CDR3 DNA: TGTGCCAGCAGTCAGCGGGTATGGAACTATGGCTACACCTTC
CDR3 protein: CASSQRVWNYGYTF

J gene: TRBJ2-1
D gene: -
V gene: TRBV20-1
clone size: -
CDR3 DNA: TGCAGTGCGCTGAGGGATATCGAGCAGTTCTTC
CDR3 protein: CSALRDIEQFF

J gene: TRBJ2-7
D gene: TRBD1
V gene: TRBV27
clone size: -
CDR3 DNA: TGTGCCAGCAGTGTAACCCCGGGACAGGGCACCTACGAGCAGTACTTC
CDR3 protein: CASSVTPGQGTYEQYF

J gene: TRBJ1-5
D gene: -
V gene: TRBV6-6
clone size: -
CDR3 DNA: TGTGCCAGCAGTCCTGGCCCTCCGAGGAATCAGCCCCAGCATTTT
CDR3 protein: CASSPGPPRNQPQHF

J gene: TRBJ1-5
D gene: TRBD1
V gene: TRBV2
clone size: -
CDR3 DNA: TGTGCCAGCAGGGAGACAGGGAACCAGCCCCAGCATTTT
CDR3 protein: CASRETGNQPQHF

J gene: TRBJ1-2
D gene: TRBD1
V gene: TRBV28
clone size: -
CDR3 DNA: TGTGCCAGCAGTCGTGGGACAGAGGATAACTATGGCTACACCTTC
CDR3 protein: CASSRGTEDNYGYTF

J gene: TRBJ2-7
D gene: -
V gene: TRBV5-8
clone size: -
CDR3 DNA: TGTGCCAGCAGCTATAGATCCTACGAGCAGTACTTC
CDR3 protein: CASSYRSYEQYF

J gene: TRBJ1-3
D gene: -
V gene: TRBV7-2
clone size: -
CDR3 DNA: TGTGCCAGCAGCCCCTCCCCACAGAGCTCTGGAAACACCATATATTTT
CDR3 protein: CASSPSPQSSGNTIYF

J gene: TRBJ2-7
D gene: -
V gene: TRBV19
clone size: -
CDR3 DNA: TGTGCCAGTAGTATGGGCCCTTCTGTGCCCCCCAGAGAGCAGTACTTC
CDR3 protein: CASSMGPSVPPREQYF

J gene: TRBJ2-7
D gene: TRBD1
V gene: TRBV25-1
clone size: -
CDR3 DNA: TGTGCCAGCAGTGAGCCAGGGACAGGGGGCGAATACGAGCAGTACTTC
CDR3 protein: CASSEPGTGGEYEQYF

J gene: TRBJ1-1
D gene: TRBD1
V gene: TRBV6-1
clone size: -
CDR3 DNA: TGTGCCAGCGGCGAGAGGGGGCAGGACACTGAAGCTTTCTTT
CDR3 protein: CASGERGQDTEAFF

J gene: TRBJ2-3
D gene: TRBD2
V gene: TRBV5-1
clone size: -
CDR3 DNA: TGCGCCAGCAGCCCCCCGGGACTAGCGGAGCCAGCTGGCACAGATACGCAGTATTTT
CDR3 protein: CASSPPGLAEPAGTDTQYF

J gene: TRBJ2-1
D gene: TRBD2
V gene: TRBV4-3
clone size: -
CDR3 DNA: TGCGCCAGCAGCCAAGGAGTGAGCGGGAGTGGTTTTAATGAGCAGTTCTTC
CDR3 protein: CASSQGVSGSGFNEQFF

J gene: TRBJ2-7
D gene: TRBD2
V gene: TRBV6-5
clone size: -
CDR3 DNA: TGTGCCAGCAGAGGACTAGCGGGCTCCTACGAGCAGTACTTC
CDR3 protein: CASRGLAGSYEQYF

J gene: TRBJ1-2
D gene: -
V gene: TRBV30
clone size: -
CDR3 DNA: TGTGCCTGGAGTGACAGGTTCGCTAACTATGGCTACACCTTC
CDR3 protein: CAWSDRFANYGYTF

J gene: TRBJ2-3
D gene: TRBD1
V gene: TRBV9
clone size: few
CDR3 DNA: TGTGCCAGCAGCGATGCGGACAGGGAAAGAGATACGCAGTATTTT
CDR3 protein: CASSDADRERDTQYF

J gene: TRBJ2-1
D gene: -
V gene: TRBV7-6
clone size: -
CDR3 DNA: TGTGCCAGCAGCTTTCTGACCGGGAGTGACGGCAATGAGCAGTTCTTC
CDR3 protein: CASSFLTGSDGNEQFF

J gene: TRBJ2-1
D gene: TRBD2
V gene: TRBV28
clone size: -
CDR3 DNA: TGTGCCAGCAGTTTAATTGGAACTAGCGGTTACAATGAGCAGTTCTTC
CDR3 protein: CASSLIGTSGYNEQFF

J gene: TRBJ1-1
D gene: -
V gene: TRBV28
clone size: few
CDR3 DNA: TGTGCCAGCAGACATCCAACAGAAATGAACACTGAAGCTTTCTTT
CDR3 protein: CASRHPTEMNTEAFF

J gene: TRBJ2-2
D gene: -
V gene: TRBV29-1
clone size: -
CDR3 DNA: TGCAGTGGGACAGTAGCGGTAAACACCGGGGAGCTGTTTTTT
CDR3 protein: CSGTVAVNTGELFF

J gene: TRBJ2-3
D gene: TRBD2
V gene: TRBV13
clone size: few
CDR3 DNA: TGTGCCAGCAGCTTACGGACTAGCGGCACAGATACGCAGTATTTT
CDR3 protein: CASSLRTSGTDTQYF

J gene: TRBJ2-7
D gene: -
V gene: TRBV5-4
clone size: -
CDR3 DNA: TGTGCCAGCAGCATATCGAACGGACTTGGGTCCCCGTACGAGCAGTACTTC
CDR3 protein: CASSISNGLGSPYEQYF

J gene: TRBJ1-1
D gene: -
V gene: TRBV7-2
clone size: -
CDR3 DNA: TGTGCCAGCAGCTTCAGGACAGCCCTGTACACTGAAGCTTTCTTT
CDR3 protein: CASSFRTALYTEAFF

J gene: TRBJ2-1
D gene: -
V gene: TRBV5-1
clone size: -
CDR3 DNA: TGCGCCAGCAGCTTGGGGGGCAGAGACAATGAGCAGTTCTTC
CDR3 protein: CASSLGGRDNEQFF

J gene: TRBJ2-7
D gene: -
V gene: TRBV11-2
clone size: once
CDR3 DNA: TGTGCCAGCAGCATAAGGGGGTGGGCGGGCTCCTACGAGCAGTACTTC
CDR3 protein: CASSIRGWAGSYEQYF

J gene: TRBJ2-7
D gene: TRBD2
V gene: TRBV6-5
clone size: -
CDR3 DNA: TGTGCCAGCAGGACCGTACTAGCGGGAGCCTACGAGCAGTACTTC
CDR3 protein: CASRTVLAGAYEQYF

J gene: TRBJ2-2
D gene: -
V gene: TRBV5-8
clone size: -
CDR3 DNA: TGTGCCAGCACCCCACCCCCCCGGGGGTGTACCGGGGAGCTGTTTTTT
CDR3 protein: CASTPPPRGCTGELFF

J gene: TRBJ1-3
D gene: TRBD1
V gene: TRBV30
clone size: -
CDR3 DNA: TGTGCCTGCTCGACAGGGCACTCTGGAAACACCATATATTTT
CDR3 protein: CACSTGHSGNTIYF

J gene: TRBJ2-1
D gene: TRBD2
V gene: TRBV11-3
clone size: -
CDR3 DNA: TGTGCCAGCAGCTTAGATCTTCGGGGACTAGCGGGAGGGATCTACAATGAGCAGTTCTTC
CDR3 protein: CASSLDLRGLAGGIYNEQFF

J gene: TRBJ1-4
D gene: -
V gene: TRBV6-1
clone size: -
CDR3 DNA: TGTGCCAGCAGTGAAAAGTCCTGGGCCCTTGCAACTAATGAAAAACTGTTTTTT
CDR3 protein: CASSEKSWALATNEKLFF

J gene: TRBJ1-2
D gene: TRBD1
V gene: TRBV28
clone size: -
CDR3 DNA: TGTGCCAGCAGTTTCTCCTGGACAGGGGTAGGCTACACCTTC
CDR3 protein: CASSFSWTGVGYTF

J gene: TRBJ2-1
D gene: -
V gene: TRBV15
clone size: -
CDR3 DNA: TGTGCCACCAGGGACCGGGGGGCTGGGAATGAGCAGTTCTTC
CDR3 protein: CATRDRGAGNEQFF

J gene: TRBJ1-1
D gene: TRBD1
V gene: TRBV7-2
clone size: -
CDR3 DNA: TGTGCCAGCAGCTTAGAGGGACAGGGGAACACTGAAGCTTTCTTT
CDR3 protein: CASSLEGQGNTEAFF

J gene: TRBJ1-2
D gene: -
V gene: TRBV23-1
clone size: -
CDR3 DNA: TGCGCCAGCAGTCAATCGGCCCACTATGGCTACACCTTC
CDR3 protein: CASSQSAHYGYTF

J gene: TRBJ1-4
D gene: -
V gene: TRBV27
clone size: -
CDR3 DNA: TGTGCCAGCGCCCATCGGGAGGCGGATGAAAAACTGTTTTTT
CDR3 protein: CASAHREADEKLFF

J gene: TRBJ2-7
D gene: -
V gene: TRBV9
clone size: -
CDR3 DNA: TGTGCCAGCAGCGTAGGAGACAGCTACTACGAGCAGTACTTC
CDR3 protein: CASSVGDSYYEQYF

J gene: TRBJ2-7
D gene: -
V gene: TRBV15
clone size: few
CDR3 DNA: TGTGCCACCGGGCTGGCGGGAAGCTACGAGCAGTACTTC
CDR3 protein: CATGLAGSYEQYF

J gene: TRBJ1-1
D gene: TRBD1
V gene: TRBV6-5
clone size: -
CDR3 DNA: TGTGCCAGCGGACAGGGGGGCCAAGACACTGAAGCTTTCTTT
CDR3 protein: CASGQGGQDTEAFF

J gene: TRBJ2-3
D gene: TRBD2
V gene: TRBV30
clone size: -
CDR3 DNA: TGTGCCTGGAAGGGGTTCCGACTAGCGGGAGTAGAAGATACGCAGTATTTT
CDR3 protein: CAWKGFRLAGVEDTQYF

J gene: TRBJ2-1
D gene: -
V gene: TRBV28
clone size: -
CDR3 DNA: TGTGCCAGCAGTTTATCCTCTGTAGGGACAAACCCCTACAATGAGCAGTTCTTC
CDR3 protein: CASSLSSVGTNPYNEQFF

J gene: TRBJ2-2
D gene: -
V gene: TRBV7-9
clone size: -
CDR3 DNA: TGTGCCAGCAGCTTTCAGGTGAACACCGGGGAGCTGTTTTTT
CDR3 protein: CASSFQVNTGELFF

J gene: TRBJ1-2
D gene: -
V gene: TRBV5-1
clone size: -
CDR3 DNA: TGCGCCAGCAGCCCGTGGAACAGGGTGGGCTACACCTTC
CDR3 protein: CASSPWNRVGYTF

J gene: TRBJ1-2
D gene: -
V gene: TRBV11-2
clone size: -
CDR3 DNA: TGTGCCAGCAGCTCTGGGGCAGGGGCTTTTGGCGGCTACACCTTC
CDR3 protein: CASSSGAGAFGGYTF

J gene: TRBJ2-1
D gene: -
V gene: TRBV29-1
clone size: -
CDR3 DNA: TGCAGCGTTGAAGGACGATCTAGCGAGACAAGCTCCTACAATGAGCAGTTCTTC
CDR3 protein: CSVEGRSSETSSYNEQFF

J gene: TRBJ2-3
D gene: -
V gene: TRBV19
clone size: few
CDR3 DNA: TGTGCCAGTAGTATCGGCCCGAGGGATCTCACAGATACGCAGTATTTT
CDR3 protein: CASSIGPRDLTDTQYF

J gene: TRBJ2-7
D gene: -
V gene: TRBV5-1
clone size: -
CDR3 DNA: TGCGCCAGCAGCCCCGTTGATGGGCTGTCCGACGAGCAGTACTTC
CDR3 protein: CASSPVDGLSDEQYF

J gene: TRBJ2-1
D gene: TRBD2
V gene: TRBV10-1
clone size: -
CDR3 DNA: TGCGCCAGCAGCCACGGACTAGCGGGGGACCATGAGCAGTTCTTC
CDR3 protein: CASSHGLAGDHEQFF